This T cell receptor (beta chain) is from a study of vaccination and CD4 T cells after COVID-19. Overall study: Investigators drew the post-COVID samples a median about 98 days after diagnosis, with a range of 35 to 161. Cellular stimulation was performed using overlapping spike peptides derived from SARS-CoV-2, HCoV-NL63, HCoV-OC43 and HCoV-229E.

Study-wide results and caveats: Researchers looked at relatively few convalescent patients and had no early post-infection timepoints.

Oncomine TCR Beta short-read sequencing was applied to DNA from cultured CD4+ T cells. Genomic DNA was drawn out of CD4+ T cells grown in culture. Via MiXCR, TCRdb re-called the PCR reads, giving one row per CDR3 protein. The sample carries 7,500 to 10,000 distinct CDR3 sequences, 28% recorded once. This clonotype was counted between two and nine times. Its antigen is not identified. CDR1 is SGHTA, CDR2 FQGTGA, per germline. Trimming removed 4 bases from V and 3 bases from J, with 9 bases in between. This CDR3 spans 13 amino acids. Treatment in this sample: approximately nine-day PBMC culture with coronavirus spike peptide pools or control peptides (ViraFEST assay). Before the COVID-19 pandemic (2011-2018), CD4+ T cells were obtained from the unexposed donor. Half-medium changes with fresh IL-2 medium occurred on days 3 and 7.

This clonotype was sampled from a human donor in good health. V and J are TRBV7-3 and TRBJ1-1, with D possibly matching TRBD1 (6 bases). The sample was CD4+ T cells from blood, cultured in vitro. This CDR3 is CASSSRQDTEAFF. CDR3 sequence (DNA): TGTGCCAGCAGCTCCCGACAGGACACTGAAGCTTTCTTT.